These 30 T cell receptor beta chains originate from one sample sequenced in a study of radiotherapy plus CTLA-4 blockade in lung cancer (dated by TCRdb to between 2017 and 2018). To prepare the library, the immunoSEQ multiplex PCR assay was applied. Entries here come from immuneACCESS through TCRdb and include only in-frame sequences with V and J called. Some clones fail to appear in such tables; in the studies checked, an unresolved V gene covers under half of the shortfall, and the cause of the remainder is unknown. The sample table lists 57,000 or so clones, roughly 80% of them with a count of one. The ten largest clonotypes hold 4% to 5.5% of the sample. Sequenced here: peripheral blood, sampled from a patient treated with radiotherapy plus ipilimumab. These receptors all stem from a human donor with non-small cell lung cancer who had a complete response to radiotherapy plus ipilimumab.

CDR3 bases: TGTGCCAGCAGTTACTCGCAGGGGCCCTACGAGCAGTACGTC. Amino acids: CASSYSQGPYEQYV. V is TRBV6-6 and J is TRBJ2-7, with a tentative D call TRBD1 (6 bases). Between the trimmed V and J ends, which lost 0 bases and 2 bases, there was a span of 8 bases. Germline lookup yields CDR1 MNHNY and CDR2 SVGAGI (reference sequence). The CDR3 is made up of 14 amino acids.

V and J are TRBV27 and TRBJ2-7; TRBD2 matches 11 bases. The germline V gene has CDR1 MNHEY and CDR2 SMNVEV (reference sequence). V trimming: 6 bases; J trimming: 4 bases; junction bases outside the gene matches: 20. CDR3 length equals 19 residues. As DNA, the CDR3 is TGTGCCAGCAGAAGGGGGATAGCGGGAGGGCCCGGGGTCAGATACGAGCAGTACGTC. Protein: CASRRGIAGGPGVRYEQYV.

The gene calls are TRBV5-1 and TRBJ2-2; perhaps TRBD1 as D (6 bases). Between the trimmed V and J ends, which lost 4 bases and 0 bases, there was a span of 10 bases. The CDR3 is made up of 15 amino acids. CDR1 SGHRS and CDR2 YFSETQ come from the germline V gene. As DNA, the CDR3 is TGCGCCAGCAGCCCCAGGGGACCGAACACCGGGGAGCTGTTTTTT. Its protein is CASSPRGPNTGELFF.

V and J are TRBV30 and TRBJ1-4; possibly TRBD1 for D (6 bases). Germline CDR1 and CDR2: GTSNPN and SVGIG (reference sequence). There are 13 residues in the CDR3. V lost 2 bases and J lost 8, with 12 bases in between. CDR3 protein: CAWSTWTVEKLFF. The CDR3 DNA reads as TGTGCCTGGAGTACCTGGACAGTCGAAAAACTGTTTTTT.

V and J are TRBV2 and TRBJ2-5, with TRBD1 matching 7 bases. V lost 7 bases, J lost 4 bases, and 3 bases stayed unmatched. Per germline, CDR1 SNHLY and CDR2 FYNNEI. This CDR3 comprises 12 residues. Written as DNA, the CDR3 is TGTGCCAGCATCGCAGGGGGAGAGACCCAGTACTTC. Translating gives CASIAGGETQYF.

The chain carries TRBV7-6 and TRBJ2-1, with TRBD1 as a possible D gene (6 bases). The CDR3 runs to 13 residues. CDR1 is SGHVS, CDR2 FNYEAQ, per germline. Trimming shortened V by 5 bases and J by 8 bases, and 13 bases separated the two germline ends. The chain's CDR3 is CASSPTGWHEQFF. The CDR3 DNA follows: TGTGCCAGCAGCCCAACAGGGTGGCATGAGCAGTTCTTC.

The J gene is TRBJ1-2, the V gene TRBV27; 7 positions match TRBD1. CDR1 and CDR2 from the germline V gene are MNHEY and SMNVEV (reference sequence). The CDR3 is made up of 12 amino acids. Germline trimming cut 9 bases from V and 8 bases from J; bases unmatched to any gene: 9. The CDR3 is CASGQAGDGYTF. DNA of the CDR3: TGTGCCAGTGGACAGGCAGGGGACGGCTACACCTTC.

The V and J genes are TRBV19 and TRBJ1-2, with D possibly matching TRBD1 (6 bases). The V end lost 7 bases, the J end lost 7 bases, and 13 bases lay between the germline ends. The CDR3 sequence is 12 residues long. Germline CDR1 LNHDA, CDR2 SQIVND (reference sequence). The CDR3 DNA follows: TGTGCCAGTAACCTCATGGGGGCTGGCTACACCTTC. Its translation: CASNLMGAGYTF.

This sequence joins TRBV5-4 and TRBJ1-1; no firm D call. This CDR3 region has 12 residues. Germline CDR1 and CDR2: SGHNT and YYREEE (reference sequence). The ends were cut back, 0 bases at V and 2 bases at J, with 2 bases in the middle. The CDR3 reads CASSLVNTEAFF. DNA for the CDR3: TGTGCCAGCAGCTTGGTTAACACTGAAGCTTTCTTT.

The V call is TRBV28, the J call TRBJ1-1; 8 bases fit TRBD1. V shed 5 bases and J 5 bases; nucleotides not matched to a gene: 7. The CDR3 has 14 amino acids. The V gene's germline CDR1 is MDHEN and CDR2 SYDVKM. CDR3 loop: CASSLSYRGTEAFF. CDR3 DNA: TGTGCCAGCAGTCTGAGTTACAGGGGGACTGAAGCTTTCTTT.

This clone appeared once. The rearrangement uses TRBV7-9 and TRBJ1-2; D possibly corresponds to TRBD1 (6 bases). Germline-derived CDR1 and CDR2 are SEHNR and FQNEAQ (reference sequence). Deletions cut 5 bases from V and 8 bases from J, with 18 bases between. This CDR3 is 14 amino acids long. The CDR3 is CASSPGHTFEGYTF. DNA of the CDR3: TGTGCCAGCAGCCCGGGACACACCTTTGAGGGCTACACCTTC. Variable domain in full (rest from reference TRBV7-9 and TRBJ1-2): DTGVSQNPRHKITKRGQNVTFRCDPISEHNRLYWYRQTLGQGPEFLTYFQNEAQLEKSRLLSDRFSAERPKGSFSTLEIQRTEQGDSAMYLCASSPGHTFEGYTFGSGTRLTVV.

The V call is TRBV5-1, the J call TRBJ2-5; D may be TRBD1 or TRBD2 (5 bases each). This CDR3 spans 14 amino acids. The V end lost 5 bases, the J end lost 3 bases, and 14 bases lay between the germline ends. Looked up from germline, CDR1 is SGHRS and CDR2 is YFSETQ. In DNA form, the CDR3 reads TGCGCCAGCAGACGTTTCGGGGACGAAGAGACCCAGTACTTC. Its protein is CASRRFGDEETQYF.

This clone was seen a handful of times. The CDR3 loop is CASRLGKSDYGYTF. DNA for the CDR3: TGTGCCAGCAGATTAGGAAAGTCGGACTATGGCTACACCTTC. The rearrangement joins TRBV6-6 to TRBJ1-2; D is unclear. Trimming took off 6 bases at V and 3 bases at J, with 14 bases between the two ends. The CDR3 is 14 residues long. CDR1 MNHNY and CDR2 SVGAGI come from the germline V gene (reference sequence).

The gene calls are TRBV7-2 and TRBJ2-5; 12 bases agree with TRBD2. V shed 5 bases, J shed 5 bases, and the junction held 6 bases outside the gene matches. CDR3 length equals 15 residues. Germline V lookup: CDR1 SGHTA, CDR2 FQGNSA. The DNA for the CDR3 is TGTGCCAGCAGCCAGACTAGCGGGAGTTCGGAGACCCAGTACTTC. Translating gives CASSQTSGSSETQYF. The whole variable domain, filled in from reference TRBV7-2 and TRBJ2-5, reads GAGVSQSPSNKVTEKGKDVELRCDPISGHTALYWYRQSLGQGLEFLIYFQGNSAPDKSGLPSDRFSAERTGGSVSTLTIQRTQQEDSAVYLCASSQTSGSSETQYFGPGTRLLVL.

V gene TRBV15 combines with J gene TRBJ2-7, with 7 positions matching TRBD1. Germline assignment: CDR1 LNHNV and CDR2 YYDKDF (reference sequence). The CDR3 runs 15 residues. The V segment lost 1 base and the J segment 7 bases; nucleotides outside the gene matches: 10. The CDR3 loop reads CATSRGGTERHEQYF. CDR3 bases: TGTGCCACCAGCAGAGGAGGGACAGAACGGCATGAGCAGTACTTC. Full variable domain (remainder filled in from reference TRBV15 and TRBJ2-7): DAMVIQNPRYQVTQFGKPVTLSCSQTLNHNVMYWYQQKSSQAPKLLFHYYDKDFNNEADTPDNFQSRRPNTSFCFLDIRSPGLGDTAMYLCATSRGGTERHEQYFGPGTRLTVT.

The chain carries TRBV6-6 and TRBJ1-1; maybe TRBD1 (6 bases). The CDR3 contains 16 residues. CDR1 MNHNY and CDR2 SVGAGI come from the germline V gene (reference sequence). Trimming took off 1 base at V and 1 base at J, with 13 bases between the two ends. The CDR3 sequence: CASSYYPEQGNTEAFF. In DNA form, the CDR3 reads TGTGCCAGCAGTTACTACCCCGAACAGGGGAACACTGAAGCTTTCTTT.

The V gene is TRBV7-2, the J gene TRBJ1-5; the D gene is possibly TRBD1 (5 bases). The V end was cut by 3 bases, the J end by 2 bases, with 8 bases between. The CDR3 is 14 amino acids. CDR1 SGHTA and CDR2 FQGNSA come from the germline V gene. The CDR3 DNA reads as TGTGCCAGCAGCTTCCAGGGTGGCAATCAGCCCCAGCATTTT. Its protein is CASSFQGGNQPQHF. Full variable domain (outside the CDR3, taken from reference TRBV7-2 and TRBJ1-5): GAGVSQSPSNKVTEKGKDVELRCDPISGHTALYWYRQSLGQGLEFLIYFQGNSAPDKSGLPSDRFSAERTGGSVSTLTIQRTQQEDSAVYLCASSFQGGNQPQHFGDGTRLSIL.

This rearrangement joins TRBV30 to TRBJ1-1; D is unresolved. Germline V lookup: CDR1 GTSNPN, CDR2 SVGIG (reference sequence). V lost 0 bases to trimming and J lost 4 bases, with 12 bases between them. There are 14 residues in the CDR3. The CDR3 DNA is TGTGCCTGGAGTGTACGGGCCAGCGGCACTGAAGCTTTCTTT. It yields the protein CAWSVRASGTEAFF. Looking up the rest from reference TRBV30 and TRBJ1-1 gives the full variable domain: SQTIHQWPATLVQPVGSPLSLECTVEGTSNPNLYWYRQAAGRGLQLLFYSVGIGQISSEVPQNLSASRPQDRQFILSSKKLLLSDSGFYLCAWSVRASGTEAFFGQGTRLTVV.

The chain combines TRBV18 with TRBJ2-3, with a tentative D call TRBD1 (5 bases). Germline CDR1 KGHSH, CDR2 LQKENI. Trimming shortened V by 1 base and J by 2 bases, and 13 bases separated the two germline ends. The CDR3 loop spans 16 amino acids. The CDR3 DNA is TGTGCCAGCTCACCACAGGGGCAATCATACACAGATACGCAGTATTTT. This gives the protein CASSPQGQSYTDTQYF.

The chain links TRBV5-4 to TRBJ2-1; possibly TRBD2 for D (5 bases). The CDR3 loop spans 15 amino acids. Germline V gene data show CDR1 as SGHNT and CDR2 as YYREEE (reference sequence). Trimming stripped 1 base from V and 4 bases from J, with 12 bases between. In DNA form, the CDR3 reads TGTGCCAGCAGCTTGCAGAGCGGAGCTTACAATGAGCAGTTCTTC. Translation: CASSLQSGAYNEQFF.

The chain links TRBV11-3 to TRBJ2-2; 11 bases fit TRBD2. CDR3 length equals 18 residues. The ends lost 1 base at V and 7 bases at J; junction bases unmatched: 11. Germline CDR1 SGHNT, CDR2 YENEEA. The DNA of the CDR3 is TGTGCCAGCAGCTTAGGGTCACTGGAACTAGCGGGAGTCGGGGAGCTGTTTTTT. It is translated as CASSLGSLELAGVGELFF.

This chain links TRBV29-1 with TRBJ2-7, with 10 bases matching TRBD2. The CDR3 contains 15 residues. Unmatched junction bases numbered 7, after V lost 3 bases and J lost 2 bases. The germline V gene has CDR1 SQVTM and CDR2 ANQGSEA. CDR3 bases: TGCAGCGTTGAGCGGGCTAGCGGGGGACCCTACGAGCAGTACTTC. Residues: CSVERASGGPYEQYF.

J is TRBJ1-2 and V is TRBV29-1, with 7 nucleotides matching TRBD1. With V trimmed by 7 bases and J by 4 bases, 21 bases remained unmatched. Germline-derived CDR1 and CDR2 are SQVTM and ANQGSEA. The CDR3 length is 17 residues. The CDR3 DNA reads TGCAGCGCTGCTACCCCCTCTTCCTCCGGGACAGCCTATGGCTACACCTTC. Encoded protein: CSAATPSSSGTAYGYTF.

This rearrangement joins TRBV5-4 to TRBJ2-1, with 10 bases lining up with TRBD2. Germline values: CDR1 SGHNT, CDR2 YYREEE (reference sequence). The CDR3 spans 15 residues. V lost 5 bases and J lost 2; bases outside the gene matches: 4. CDR3 loop: CASRPLAGAYNEQFF. The CDR3 DNA sequence: TGTGCCAGCAGACCGCTAGCGGGGGCCTACAATGAGCAGTTCTTC.

This rearrangement joins TRBV20-1 to TRBJ2-5; D gene uncertain. Trimming took off 6 bases at V and 5 bases at J, with 10 bases between the two ends. The CDR3 totals 11 residues. Germline V gene sequence: CDR1 DFQATT, CDR2 SNEGSKA (reference sequence). In DNA form, the CDR3 reads TGCAGTGCCTGTATGGCGGAGACCCAGTACTTC. It encodes CSACMAETQYF.

This clone was counted once. The rearrangement joins TRBV5-4 to TRBJ2-7, with D maybe TRBD1 (6 bases). CDR1 SGHNT and CDR2 YYREEE come from the germline V gene (reference sequence). V lost 4 bases and J lost 5, with 22 bases in between. The CDR3 runs 16 residues. CDR3 loop: CASSPPLTGTRDEQYF. CDR3 bases: TGTGCCAGCAGCCCACCGCTGACCGGGACAAGAGACGAGCAGTACTTC.

This clone was recorded once. J is TRBJ2-2 and V is TRBV2; a weak D match, TRBD2 (5 bases). With 4 bases removed from V and 8 bases from J, the gap between germline ends came to 14 bases. The CDR3 is 14 amino acids. Germline V CDR1 and CDR2: SNHLY, FYNNEI. The CDR3 loop reads CASSGRLTGGELFF. In nucleotides, the CDR3 is TGTGCCAGCAGTGGACGTCTCACGGGGGGGGAGCTGTTTTTT.

The rearrangement links TRBV5-1 to TRBJ2-5; tentatively, D is TRBD2 (7 bases). CDR1 SGHRS and CDR2 YFSETQ come from the germline V gene. The CDR3 covers 14 residues. Trimming took 0 bases from V and 5 from J, leaving 11 bases between them. Written as DNA, the CDR3 is TGCGCCAGCAGCTTGGAGGGGGGGAAGGAGACCCAGTACTTC. Its translation is CASSLEGGKETQYF.

This clone was seen a few times. The chain recombines TRBV7-2 with TRBJ2-3, with D possibly matching TRBD1 (5 bases). Trimming left V 5 bases short and J 5 bases short, with 8 bases between. Germline V gene sequence: CDR1 SGHTA, CDR2 FQGNSA. The CDR3 runs to 12 residues. The CDR3 DNA reads as TGTGCCAGCAGCCCTCAGGGAGATACGCAGTATTTT. Translated, it gives CASSPQGDTQYF.

The gene calls are TRBV6-1 and TRBJ2-7, with 14 bases fitting TRBD2. Germline V lookup: CDR1 MNHNS, CDR2 SASEGT. The CDR3 length is 15 residues. V was pared by 7 bases and J by 6 bases, with 8 bases of the junction left unmatched. The CDR3 loop is CASNIGLAGGGEQYV. DNA for the CDR3: TGTGCCAGCAATATCGGACTAGCGGGAGGAGGCGAGCAGTACGTC.